This T cell receptor beta chain was profiled in a study of spatial heterogeneity in lung cancer (dated by TCRdb to between 2019 and 2020). Regarding the study in general: Donors were under 95 patients with early-stage, untreated non-small cell lung cancer from the lung TRACERx cohort. Follow-up PBMC samples were sequenced whenever available, with a median time to follow-up of 2 to 3 years after resection. Beta-chain transcripts were consistently detected in greater numbers than alpha-chain transcripts, which likely reflects a higher abundance of beta-chain transcripts. In the raw uncorrected reads, each unique combination of TCR and UMI appeared on average more than ten times. TCR alpha and beta repertoires were quantitatively compared across multiple tumor regions, matched nontumor lung and blood in non-small cell lung cancer. TCR repertoire features were related to nonsynonymous mutation counts determined by whole-exome sequencing of tumor tissue. Both alpha and beta chains were TCR-sequenced in samples taken at surgery, namely 220 tumor regions, around 64 matched nontumor lung samples and 50 to 60 PBMC samples.

The library was built by means of 5' RACE. The run used a NextSeq 500. To allow correction of PCR and sequencing errors, the TCR library protocol tagged every TCR cDNA molecule with a unique molecular identifier. Turning to the authors' computational methods: Decombinator tools were used for TCR identification, UMI-based error correction and CDR3 extraction. TCRs above a frequency of 2 per 1,000, corresponding to the top 1% of the tumor frequency distribution, were defined as expanded. Renyi diversity was computed with the R vegan package after each repertoire had been subsampled 100 times to 5,000 TCRs. To build CDR3 similarity networks, amino acid triplet string-kernel similarity was used, and CDR3s were connected when their pairwise similarity was above 0.82. TCRdb took the public reads, trimmed them with fastp at Q25, ran MiXCR for clone calling and kept in-frame beta chains. Each record represents a unique CDR3 protein, reported with the most common genes and DNA among its rows. TCRdb, not the authors, supplied the V and J calls. This sample lists fewer than 150,000 distinct CDR3 sequences; about a tenth were detected once. More than 20% of the sample is taken by the ten largest.

Overall study results and their limits: Only 15 or so patients were included in comparisons of baseline and follow-up blood repertoires. Confirming at a functional level the hypothesis that regional TCRs recognize regional mutations was considered to require additional single-cell paired TCR alpha and beta sequencing. Ubiquitous expanded tumor TCRs showed up in blood more often at tumor resection than at routine follow-up.

Interpreted using the paper, the time point label stands for: blood at routine non-recurrence follow-up after resection. TCR sequencing used whole RNA extracted from tumor and nontumor lung tissue, or from cryopreserved PBMC samples, without cell sorting. Patients were selected for TCR sequencing only if sufficient RNA was available from at least two tumor regions. A note on this clonotype: Its antigen specificity is not known. A much larger clone lies a single base off, so this may be a read error.

V lost 8 bases and J lost 5 bases, and the count of bases not matched to a germline gene is 11. From its cysteine to its phenylalanine, the CDR3 spans 16 amino acids. This entry keeps only the CDR3 DNA: 48 bases, framed from base 1. According to the germline V gene, CDR1 reads MNHEY and CDR2 reads SVGEGT. This receptor was obtained from a female donor with early-stage non-small cell lung cancer. The chain uses TRBV6-2 or TRBV6-3 and TRBJ2-1, and TRBD2 matches 11 of the central bases. The sample was PBMCs, taken at follow-up. The sequenced DNA is TGTGCCAGCGAGAGCACTAGCGGGAGACAGAACAATGAGCAGTTCTTC. This is translated as CASESTSGRQNNEQFF.